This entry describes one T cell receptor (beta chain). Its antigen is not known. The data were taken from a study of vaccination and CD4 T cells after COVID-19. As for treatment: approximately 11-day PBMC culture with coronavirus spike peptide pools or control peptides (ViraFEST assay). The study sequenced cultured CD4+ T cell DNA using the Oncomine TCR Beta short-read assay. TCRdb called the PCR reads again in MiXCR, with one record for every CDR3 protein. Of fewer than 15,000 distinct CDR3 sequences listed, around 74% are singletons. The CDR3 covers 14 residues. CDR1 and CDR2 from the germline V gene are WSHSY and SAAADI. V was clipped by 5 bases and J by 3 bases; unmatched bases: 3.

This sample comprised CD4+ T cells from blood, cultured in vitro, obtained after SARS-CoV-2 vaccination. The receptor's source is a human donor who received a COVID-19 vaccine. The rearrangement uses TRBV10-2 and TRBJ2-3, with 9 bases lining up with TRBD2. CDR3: CASSSRGGTDTQYF. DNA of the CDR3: TGCGCCAGCAGTTCGCGGGGGGGAACAGATACGCAGTATTTT.